Many counts were recorded for the clone carrying this T cell receptor beta chain. Its target is not known. Scientists recovered RNA and DNA together from around 18-30 mg of unsorted bulk tissue. Researchers generated TCR beta cDNA from about 500 ng of total RNA, relying on a constant-region primer. Sequencing libraries for TCR beta derived from three nested multiplex PCR rounds that used slightly modified ARM-PCR. Rounds one and two of PCR, each of around 11 cycles, were primed with TRBV1-TRBV30 forward primers and a C-beta reverse primer. TCRdb itself ran the multiplex PCR reads through MiXCR, one entry per CDR3 protein. Here the sample spans roughly 120,000 distinct CDR3 sequences, 55% to 65% being singletons. This sample was taken from a study of tumor-infiltrating lymphocytes in primary liver carcinoma. Overall study context: Patients were men and women aged 30 to 69 years. Study outcomes and limitations: It was observed that only about 7-24% of the top clones appeared in every one of the five tumor regions.

The V end lost 1 base, the J end lost 0 bases, and 8 bases lay between the germline ends. The CDR3 is made up of 14 amino acids. Germline V gives CDR1 SGHDT, CDR2 YYEEEE. Sequenced: liver tumor tissue from sampling region 1. Stated subset: tumor region T1, superior pole. The chain is built from TRBV5-6 and TRBJ2-7; the D gene could be TRBD1 or TRBD2 (5 bases each). This clonotype originated in a woman between 55 and 75 years old with primary liver carcinoma and hepatitis B virus infection. The CDR3 sequence: CASSLIGASYEQYF. The CDR3 DNA is TGTGCCAGCAGCTTGATCGGGGCCTCCTACGAGCAGTACTTC.